A single sample is the source of the 10 T cell receptor beta chains below, sequenced in a study of blood T cell repertoires in COVID-19. Repertoires were generated with immunoSEQ multiplex PCR, while TCRdb's copy carries only in-frame clones and drops some. This table has roughly 78,000 clones, roughly 80% appearing once. The sequencing input was peripheral blood. All receptors come from a woman of 80 years or more with acute or convalescent COVID-19.

The chain recombines TRBV11-2 with TRBJ2-1; TRBD2 matches 8 bases. Germline CDR1 is SGHAT and CDR2 is FQNNGV. V lost 4 bases and J lost 2; bases outside the gene matches: 7. The CDR3 covers 16 residues. In DNA, the CDR3 is TGTGCCAGCAGCTCGTTAGCGGGACCCGCCTACAATGAGCAGTTCTTC. This translates into CASSSLAGPAYNEQFF.

This clone was counted once. V is TRBV11-2 and J is TRBJ1-6; D not resolved. Germline V gives CDR1 SGHAT, CDR2 FQNNGV. V was clipped by 4 bases and J by 3 bases, with 13 bases between them. This CDR3 is built from 16 residues. The CDR3 sequence is CASSWANSRYNSPLHF. DNA of the CDR3: TGTGCCAGCAGCTGGGCCAACAGCCGCTATAATTCACCCCTCCACTTT. The complete variable domain, with remaining parts taken from reference TRBV11-2 and TRBJ1-6, reads EAGVAQSPRYKIIEKRQSVAFWCNPISGHATLYWYQQILGQGPKLLIQFQNNGVVDDSQLPKDRFSAERLKGVDSTLKIQPAKLEDSAVYLCASSWANSRYNSPLHFGNGTRLTVT.

The rearrangement joins TRBV3-1 (or the pseudogene TRBV3-2) to TRBJ2-7; no clear D gene. V lost 1 base and J 3 bases, leaving 16 bases between the germline ends. This CDR3 has 16 residues. CDR1 and CDR2 from the germline V gene are LGHDT and YNNKEL (reference sequence). The CDR3 DNA reads as TGTGCCAGCAGCCAAGCGCTGGGTCAAAGAGGCTACGAGCAGTACTTC. Translating gives CASSQALGQRGYEQYF.

The V and J genes are TRBV4-2 and TRBJ2-5; D might be TRBD2 (5 bases). V was pared by 0 bases and J by 4 bases, with 9 bases between. Germline lookup yields CDR1 LGHNA and CDR2 YNFKEQ. The CDR3 totals 14 residues. The CDR3 region is CASSQDPGGETQYF. The CDR3 nucleotides are TGTGCCAGCAGCCAAGATCCCGGAGGAGAGACCCAGTACTTC.

This chain connects TRBV29-1 to TRBJ2-7, with 7 bases identical to TRBD1. The CDR3 has 13 amino acids. With 4 bases clipped from V and 2 bases from J, the junction kept 5 bases outside the gene matches. The germline gives CDR1 SQVTM, CDR2 ANQGSEA. The CDR3 is CSVGQGYAYEQYF. CDR3 coding DNA: TGCAGCGTTGGACAGGGTTATGCCTACGAGCAGTACTTC.

The chain carries TRBV4-1 and TRBJ2-1, with 8 bases that match TRBD1. Germline CDR1 MGHRA, CDR2 YSYEKL. The J segment lost 7 bases and the V segment lost 0 bases, leaving 8 bases of the junction unmatched. The CDR3 totals 16 residues. The CDR3 here is CASSQDRTGLANEQFF. Here the CDR3 DNA reads TGCGCCAGCAGCCAAGATAGGACAGGGCTTGCAAATGAGCAGTTCTTC.

The V call is TRBV30, the J call TRBJ1-2; D is ambiguous. Germline CDR1 and CDR2: GTSNPN and SVGIG (reference sequence). The CDR3 totals 12 residues. The V end lost 4 bases, the J end lost 0 bases, and 6 bases lay between the germline ends. CDR3 in amino acids: CAWTRTNYGYTF. In nucleotides, the CDR3 is TGTGCCTGGACCAGGACTAACTATGGCTACACCTTC.

The chain joins TRBV27 to TRBJ2-5, with D maybe TRBD1 (5 bases). CDR3 length equals 13 residues. V shed 2 bases and J shed 5 bases, with 9 bases lying between them. Germline V CDR1 and CDR2: MNHEY, SMNVEV (reference sequence). This CDR3 reads CASSLGSGETQYF. As DNA, the CDR3 is TGTGCCAGCAGTTTAGGGTCAGGGGAGACCCAGTACTTC.

V and J are TRBV5-1 and TRBJ1-1; maybe TRBD1 (6 bases). Per the germline V gene, CDR1 is SGHRS and CDR2 is YFSETQ. The CDR3 is 16 amino acids. Trimming left V 4 bases short and J 1 base short, with 17 bases between. CDR3 bases: TGCGCCAGCAGCGCCGGACAGCCCTCCTGGAACACTGAAGCTTTCTTT. Its protein product is CASSAGQPSWNTEAFF.

The chain couples TRBV19 to TRBJ1-1; 7 bases align to TRBD1. The germline gives CDR1 LNHDA, CDR2 SQIVND (reference sequence). Trimming removed 8 bases from V and 0 bases from J; junction bases left unmatched: 9. CDR3 size: 15 residues. In DNA form, the CDR3 reads TGTGCCAGTTCCCCCTCCGGGACAGTGAACACTGAAGCTTTCTTT. Its translation is CASSPSGTVNTEAFF.